This T cell receptor (beta chain) was sequenced for a study of blood T cell repertoires in COVID-19. The CDR3 runs to 16 residues. Trimming pared 6 bases from V and 5 bases from J, leaving 22 bases between. The germline gives CDR1 SGHAT, CDR2 FQNNGV. Some clones are missing from TCRdb's copy, which holds only in-frame ones; the method was immunoSEQ multiplex PCR. This sample has about 150,000 clones, with roughly 89% found just once. Sequencing was carried out using peripheral blood. The TCR originated in a human donor in a cohort sampled during active COVID-19. V gene TRBV11-2 combines with J gene TRBJ2-5; possibly TRBD2 for D (5 bases). The CDR3 is CASSSPGELPGETQYF. The CDR3 DNA is TGTGCCAGCAGTTCACCCGGAGAACTACCGGGGGAGACCCAGTACTTC.